This T cell receptor beta chain comes out of a study of cytotoxic CD8 clonotypes in ibrutinib-treated CLL. Germline loops: CDR1 MNHNY, CDR2 SVGAGI (reference sequence). V lost 6 bases and J lost 5, with 16 bases in between. The CDR3 is made up of 14 amino acids. For this clone: The antigen is not known.

Overall study results and limits: Progressing patients had sampling times that differed from those of sustained-remission patients. The study found clonality rose at ibrutinib response, then fell toward baseline at progression.

The data were produced by immunoSEQ multiplex PCR, yet TCRdb's version contains in-frame clones alone and is incomplete. This sample has about 200,000 clones, with over 55% found just once. V gene TRBV6-6 combines with J gene TRBJ2-5; D is undetermined. Source: PBMCs, taken after 24 months of ibrutinib treatment. The TCR originated in a human donor with chronic lymphocytic leukemia. CDR3 loop: CASSPRLVRETQYF. The CDR3 coding sequence is TGTGCCAGCAGCCCTAGACTTGTCAGGGAGACCCAGTACTTC.